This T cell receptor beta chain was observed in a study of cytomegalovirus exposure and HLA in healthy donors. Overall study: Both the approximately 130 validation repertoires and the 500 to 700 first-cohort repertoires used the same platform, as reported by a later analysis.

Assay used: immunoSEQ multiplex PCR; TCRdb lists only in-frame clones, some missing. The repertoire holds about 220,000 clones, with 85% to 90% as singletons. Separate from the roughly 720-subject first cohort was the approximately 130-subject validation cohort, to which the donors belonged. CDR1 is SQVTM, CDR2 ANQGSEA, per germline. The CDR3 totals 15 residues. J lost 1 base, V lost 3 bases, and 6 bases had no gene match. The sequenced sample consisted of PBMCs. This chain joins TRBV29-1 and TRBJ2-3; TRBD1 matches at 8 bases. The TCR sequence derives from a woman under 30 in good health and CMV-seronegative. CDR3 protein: CSVDLQGQGTDTQYF. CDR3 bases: TGCAGCGTTGATTTACAGGGACAGGGCACAGATACGCAGTATTTT.